The T cell receptor (beta chain) described here comes from a study of memory CD4+ T cells and cytomegalovirus serostatus. Single viable CD3+CD4+CD8-CD45RO+ cells were sorted as the memory CD4+ T cells. Libraries were prepared by immunoSEQ multiplex PCR; TCRdb keeps only in-frame clonotypes and omits some of them. The sample lists about 39,000 clones; 60% to 85% were seen once. Sequencing was performed on memory CD4+ T cells from blood. The source is an adult in good health and CMV-seronegative.

The CDR3 protein is CASRSPVAMNTEAFF. Here the CDR3 DNA reads TGTGCCAGCAGGAGCCCCGTAGCGATGAACACTGAAGCTTTCTTT. V and J are TRBV27 and TRBJ1-1; D is unclear. Deletions cut 6 bases from V and 0 bases from J, with 14 bases between. Germline V gives CDR1 MNHEY, CDR2 SMNVEV (reference sequence). The CDR3 totals 15 residues.